The 7 T cell receptor beta chains below were found in one sample sequenced in a study of beta chain features in type 1 diabetes. Expressed TCRB transcripts were sequenced after all isolated RNA was converted to cDNA. Data came from immunoSEQ multiplex PCR; TCRdb stores just in-frame clones and leaves some out. Among about 160,000 clones listed, just over 9% were seen once. Sequencing was carried out using central memory CD4+ T cells from blood. These TCRs come from a young woman in good health.

This chain uses TRBV19 with TRBJ1-1; possibly TRBD1 for D (5 bases). V shed 3 bases and J shed 9 bases, with 11 bases lying between them. The germline gives CDR1 LNHDA, CDR2 SQIVND (reference sequence). The CDR3 has 12 amino acids. The DNA for the CDR3 is TGTGCCAGTAGTATGAGACAGCAGAAAGCTTTCTTT. It encodes CASSMRQQKAFF.

The chain is built from TRBV10-3 and TRBJ2-3; D not resolved. V was pared by 3 bases and J by 2 bases, with 9 bases between. Germline V CDR1 and CDR2: ENHRY, SYGVKD. This CDR3 has 14 residues. As DNA, the CDR3 is TGTGCCATCAGTGATGGCTCAAACACAGATACGCAGTATTTT. Amino acid sequence: CAISDGSNTDTQYF.

This clone has a handful of counts. The gene calls are TRBV29-1 and TRBJ1-1; unclear D gene. This CDR3 contains 11 residues. Germline assignment: CDR1 SQVTM and CDR2 ANQGSEA. V lost 4 bases, J lost 11 bases, and 14 bases lay in between. As DNA, the CDR3 is TGCAGCGTTGGGTTGTTTGCCACTGCTTTCTTT. Its protein product is CSVGLFATAFF.

This clone was detected only a few times. The chain's CDR3 is CASSSAGQTTEAFF. For the CDR3, the DNA is TGTGCCAGCAGCTCTGCTGGACAGACCACTGAAGCTTTCTTT. This chain connects TRBV7-8 to TRBJ1-1; a weak D match, TRBD1 (6 bases). Between the trimmed V and J ends, which lost 4 bases and 4 bases, there was a span of 13 bases. Germline V CDR1 and CDR2: SGHVS, FQNEAQ. CDR3 length equals 14 residues.

This clone was found many times. This chain joins TRBV30 and TRBJ1-2; a weak D match, TRBD1 (6 bases). Germline V CDR1 and CDR2: GTSNPN, SVGIG (reference sequence). The CDR3 totals 12 residues. V lost 8 bases and J lost 4, with 14 bases in between. Here the CDR3 reads CALTGGAYGYTF. CDR3 nucleotides: TGTGCCCTTACGGGGGGCGCCTATGGCTACACCTTC.

This clone was recorded a few times. This chain connects TRBV7-2 to TRBJ2-3, with D unresolved. This CDR3 contains 15 residues. Deletions cut 1 base from V and 4 bases from J, with 12 bases between. Germline CDR1 is SGHTA and CDR2 is FQGNSA. CDR3 in amino acids: CASSLDLSRSDTQYF. The CDR3 nucleotides read TGTGCCAGCAGCTTAGACCTCTCGAGGTCAGATACGCAGTATTTT.

The chain uses TRBV30 and TRBJ1-2; D possibly corresponds to TRBD1 (5 bases). The germline gives CDR1 GTSNPN, CDR2 SVGIG (reference sequence). The length of the CDR3 is 14 residues. V lost 1 base and J 4 bases, leaving 13 bases between the germline ends. In DNA form, the CDR3 reads TGTGCCTGGAGTGCCCCGACAGTCCCCTATGGCTACACCTTC. It encodes CAWSAPTVPYGYTF. Together with reference TRBV30 and TRBJ1-2, the CDR3 gives the full variable domain: SQTIHQWPATLVQPVGSPLSLECTVEGTSNPNLYWYRQAAGRGLQLLFYSVGIGQISSEVPQNLSASRPQDRQFILSSKKLLLSDSGFYLCAWSAPTVPYGYTFGSGTRLTVV.